The entry that follows covers one T cell receptor (beta chain) sequence. This record comes from a study of blood T cell repertoires in COVID-19. Original analysis: By means of reference gene primer amplification, nucleated cell counts were estimated. Some clones are missing from TCRdb's copy, which holds only in-frame ones; the method was immunoSEQ multiplex PCR. That table furnishes V, J and clone size, whereas the DNA furnished D and trimming. Among around 100,000 clones listed, nearly 90% were seen once. This CDR3 region has 14 residues. Trimming took 7 bases from V and 4 from J; bases not matched to a gene: 5. CDR1 and CDR2 from the germline V gene are MNHNY and SVGAGI (reference sequence).

This clonotype was sampled from a man between 50 and 59 years old with active COVID-19. Sample: peripheral blood. The rearrangement links TRBV6-6 to TRBJ2-3, with TRBD2 matching over 10 bases. The CDR3 nucleotides read TGTGCCAGCACCGAGCGGGGGGGCCCAGATACGCAGTATTTT. Translated, it gives CASTERGGPDTQYF.